This entry features one T cell receptor (beta chain) sequence. This may stem from a read error, because a much larger clone lies one nucleotide away. This sample includes further DNA sequences coding for the same CDR3. Study processing details: Reference gene primer amplification gave nucleated cell count estimates. Repertoires were generated with immunoSEQ multiplex PCR, while TCRdb's copy carries only in-frame clones and drops some. That table furnishes V, J and clone size, whereas the DNA furnished D and trimming. The data hold more than 65,000 clones, with over 60% observed a single time. This sample stems from a study of blood T cell repertoires in COVID-19. The CDR3 consists of 13 residues. The ends were cut back, 2 bases at V and 1 base at J, with 5 bases in the middle.

The clonotype comes from an elderly woman with active or convalescent COVID-19. The sequencing input was peripheral blood. V gene TRBV12-3 or TRBV12-4 combines with J gene TRBJ1-1; possibly TRBD1 for D (5 bases). The DNA of the CDR3 is TGTGCCAGCAGTTTACAGGGGAACACTGAAGCTTTCTTT. This codes for CASSLQGNTEAFF.